A selection of T cell receptor delta chains follows, all from one sample in a study of Vδ1+ human thymocytes. TCRdb reran clone calling via CATT on the multiplex PCR reads. Seen here are 45,000 to 75,000 delta-chain clones, about 16% observed once, and the top ten hold approximately 0.4%. The sample taken for sequencing was Vdelta1+ gamma-delta thymocytes from the thymus. These receptors all stem from a girl in the first two years of life who had congenital heart surgery. CDR3s include the opening cysteine and the closing phenylalanine or tryptophan. The D gene is left open where the match is weak. The size of a clone is reported for some rows only, either as once, few or many, or as a class for expanded clones.

clone_size j_call d_call v_call cdr3_aa cdr3_nt
few TRDJ1 TRDD3 TRDV1 CALGEEKGVGDTDKLIF TGTGCTCTTGGGGAAGAAAAGGGAGTGGGGGATACGGACAAACTCATCTTT
few TRDJ1 NA TRDV1 CALGEPSSFVVRQYTDKLIF TGTGCTCTTGGGGAACCGTCATCCTTCGTAGTTCGACAGTACACCGATAAACTCATCTTT
NA TRDJ1 TRDD3 TRDV1 CALGDSTVGDTGGDKLIF TGTGCTCTTGGGGATTCGACCGTGGGGGATACGGGGGGTGATAAACTCATCTTT
NA TRDJ1 TRDD3 TRDV1 CALGELDRYWGISADKLIF TGTGCTCTTGGGGAACTGGATCGATACTGGGGGATATCTGCCGATAAACTCATCTTT
NA TRDJ1 TRDD3 TRDV1 CALGTPFPRGIRPEYTDKLIF TGTGCTCTTGGGACACCCTTCCCGAGGGGGATAAGGCCTGAGTACACCGATAAACTCATCTTT
NA TRDJ1 TRDD3 TRDV1 CALGEVVALRGILNTDKLIF TGTGCTCTTGGGGAAGTTGTGGCGTTACGGGGGATACTTAACACCGATAAACTCATCTTT
NA TRDJ1 TRDD3 TRDV1 CALGEPPPSRKRTGGYGPTYTDKLIF TGTGCTCTTGGGGAACCCCCCCCTTCAAGGAAACGTACTGGGGGATACGGACCAACCTACACCGATAAACTCATCTTT
NA TRDJ1 NA TRDV1 CALGEILTINTDKLIF TGTGCTCTTGGGGAAATCCTAACCATCAACACCGATAAACTCATCTTT
many TRDJ3 TRDD3 TRDV2 CACDTDWGYGSWDTRQMFF TGTGCCTGTGACACCGACTGGGGATACGGCTCCTGGGACACCCGACAGATGTTTTTC
few TRDJ1 TRDD3 TRDV1 CALGEIPFPYTGGCKLIF TGTGCTCTTGGGGAAATCCCCTTTCCTTATACTGGGGGATGTAAACTCATCTTT
NA TRDJ1 NA TRDV1 CALGATAPPPDTDKLIF TGTGCTCTTGGGGCAACAGCCCCTCCACCGGACACCGATAAACTCATCTTT
few TRDJ1 NA TRDV1 CALGEPGGYTDKLIF TGTGCTCTTGGGGAACCGGGGGGGTACACCGATAAACTCATCTTT
many TRDJ1 TRDD3 TRDV2 CACDTRGHPQNWGIPGTDKLIF TGTGCCTGTGACACCCGGGGGCACCCCCAAAACTGGGGGATACCGGGTACCGATAAACTCATCTTT
few TRDJ1 TRDD3 TRDV1 CALGELGLARALGDTRVRLIF TGTGCTCTTGGGGAACTAGGACTAGCCCGGGCGCTGGGGGATACGAGGGTAAGGCTCATCTTT
NA TRDJ1 TRDD3 TRDV1 CALGELPTGGYGSGVDKLIF TGTGCTCTTGGGGAACTTCCTACTGGGGGATACGGGAGTGGGGTCGATAAACTCATCTTT
once TRDJ1 NA TRDV1 CALGELSFGRGSDKLIF TGTGCTCTTGGGGAACTGAGCTTCGGCCGGGGTTCCGATAAACTCATCTTT
NA TRDJ1 TRDD3 TRDV1 CALGLPHCTGGYAEPHSLKLIF TGTGCTCTTGGCCTTCCCCACTGTACTGGGGGATACGCCGAACCCCACTCCCTTAAACTCATCTTT